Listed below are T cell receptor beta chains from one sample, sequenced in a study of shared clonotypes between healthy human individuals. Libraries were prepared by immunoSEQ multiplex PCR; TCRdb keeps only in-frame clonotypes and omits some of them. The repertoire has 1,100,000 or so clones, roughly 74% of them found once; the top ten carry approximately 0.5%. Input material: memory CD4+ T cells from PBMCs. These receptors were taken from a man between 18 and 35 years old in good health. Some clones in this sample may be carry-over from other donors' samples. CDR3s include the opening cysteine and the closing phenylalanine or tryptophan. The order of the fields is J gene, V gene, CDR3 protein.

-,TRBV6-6,CASSYAGAGYEQYF
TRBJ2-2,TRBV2,CASGGTSGNTGELFF
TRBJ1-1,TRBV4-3,CASSQDSGGGTEAFF
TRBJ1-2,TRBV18,CASSPLSGGGGGRYGYTF
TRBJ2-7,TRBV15,CATSREGAREQYF
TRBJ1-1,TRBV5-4,CASSWGRTVNTEAFF
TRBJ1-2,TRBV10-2,CASSESGHRNYGYTF
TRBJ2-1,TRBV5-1,CASSPTGTFPDNEQFF
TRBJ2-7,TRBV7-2,CASSFMGEQYF
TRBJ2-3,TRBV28,CASGSSGRGTDTQYF